What follows describes a single T cell receptor beta chain. Its target is unknown. The identical CDR3 is also encoded by other nucleotide sequences in the sample. The length of the CDR3 is 16 residues. CDR1 is SEHNR and CDR2 is FQNEAQ in the germline V gene (reference sequence). J lost 0 bases, V lost 2 bases, and 3 bases had no gene match. The sample belongs to a study of long-term antiretroviral therapy in people with HIV. Study observations and caveats: Every time point showed a repertoire led by clones expanded before ART. ART preceded a rise in diversity that nonetheless stayed lower than in transplant donor controls.

The immunoSEQ assay was v3.0, run at survey level. Sequencing was performed with immunoSEQ multiplex PCR; in TCRdb, only in-frame clones are kept and a portion is missing. The sample consists of about 29,000 clones, 95% of them appearing once. The clonotype comes from a man aged 25 to 40 with HIV. This material consisted of unsorted PBMCs, taken 5.3 years after starting antiretroviral therapy. This chain links TRBV7-9 with TRBJ2-1; 8 bases are a match to TRBD2. CDR3 DNA: TGTGCCAGCAGCTTAAGTCTAGCGGGCTCCTACAATGAGCAGTTCTTC. The encoded protein is CASSLSLAGSYNEQFF.